A selection of T cell receptor beta chains follows, all from one sample in a study of cytomegalovirus exposure and HLA in healthy donors. Repertoires were generated with immunoSEQ multiplex PCR, while TCRdb's copy carries only in-frame clones and drops some. The sample consists of approximately 140,000 clones, 60% to 80% of them appearing once. Sequenced material: PBMCs. Receptors originate from a man aged 40-50 years in good health and CMV-seronegative. Both conserved end residues are part of each CDR3. The D gene is left open where the match is weak. Expanded clones are given a class, and other clones once, few, many or no size at all.

D gene: .; J gene: TRBJ1-4; clone size: .; V gene: TRBV6-1; CDR3 protein: CASLNRGTSEKLFF; CDR3 DNA: TGTGCCAGCCTTAACCGGGGAACTAGTGAAAAACTGTTTTTT
D gene: .; J gene: TRBJ2-1; clone size: .; V gene: TRBV5-1; CDR3 protein: CASSPEVMSEQFF; CDR3 DNA: TGCGCCAGCAGCCCTGAGGTGATGAGTGAGCAGTTCTTC
D gene: TRBD1; J gene: TRBJ2-7; clone size: once; V gene: TRBV6-6; CDR3 protein: CASSWTGGYEQYF; CDR3 DNA: TGTGCCAGCAGTTGGACAGGGGGCTACGAGCAGTACTTC
D gene: .; J gene: TRBJ2-7; clone size: .; V gene: TRBV7-2; CDR3 protein: CASSGRDNYEQYF; CDR3 DNA: TGTGCCAGCAGCGGCCGGGACAACTACGAGCAGTACTTC
D gene: .; J gene: TRBJ1-5; clone size: .; V gene: TRBV4-1; CDR3 protein: CASSQTGSNQPQHF; CDR3 DNA: TGCGCCAGCAGCCAGACAGGTAGCAATCAGCCCCAGCATTTT
D gene: TRBD2; J gene: TRBJ2-3; clone size: .; V gene: TRBV6-1; CDR3 protein: CASSGRLADTQYF; CDR3 DNA: TGTGCCAGCAGTGGAAGACTAGCGGATACGCAGTATTTT
D gene: .; J gene: TRBJ2-7; clone size: .; V gene: TRBV11-2; CDR3 protein: CASSLVSGIGEQYF; CDR3 DNA: TGTGCCAGCAGCTTAGTATCAGGGATAGGCGAGCAGTACTTC
D gene: .; J gene: TRBJ2-7; clone size: few; V gene: TRBV27; CDR3 protein: CASSFIGSFYEQYF; CDR3 DNA: TGTGCCAGCAGTTTTATCGGTAGCTTCTACGAGCAGTACTTC
D gene: .; J gene: TRBJ1-1; clone size: few; V gene: TRBV10-1; CDR3 protein: CASSQGENTEAFF; CDR3 DNA: TGCGCCAGCAGCCAAGGGGAGAACACTGAAGCTTTCTTT
D gene: .; J gene: TRBJ1-5; clone size: .; V gene: TRBV7-8; CDR3 protein: CASSLGQNSNQPQHF; CDR3 DNA: TGTGCCAGCAGCTTAGGACAGAATAGCAATCAGCCCCAGCATTTT
D gene: TRBD2; J gene: TRBJ2-1; clone size: .; V gene: TRBV5-1; CDR3 protein: CASSVAGEQFF; CDR3 DNA: TGCGCCAGCAGTGTAGCGGGGGAGCAGTTCTTC
D gene: TRBD1; J gene: TRBJ2-7; clone size: .; V gene: TRBV7-6; CDR3 protein: CASSRGTGFPYEQYF; CDR3 DNA: TGTGCCAGCAGCAGGGGGACAGGGTTTCCCTACGAGCAGTACTTC
D gene: .; J gene: TRBJ1-6; clone size: .; V gene: TRBV15; CDR3 protein: CATSRDAPETASSPLHF; CDR3 DNA: TGTGCCACCAGCAGAGATGCTCCCGAGACAGCTAGTTCACCCCTCCACTTT
D gene: TRBD2; J gene: TRBJ2-2; clone size: .; V gene: TRBV7-2; CDR3 protein: CASSLSRGVKAGELFF; CDR3 DNA: TGTGCCAGCAGCTTATCTCGGGGGGTTAAGGCCGGGGAGCTGTTTTTT
D gene: .; J gene: TRBJ2-7; clone size: .; V gene: TRBV5-4; CDR3 protein: CASSFTGQTSYEQYF; CDR3 DNA: TGTGCCAGCAGCTTTACAGGACAGACGTCCTACGAGCAGTACTTC
D gene: TRBD1; J gene: TRBJ2-7; clone size: .; V gene: TRBV9; CDR3 protein: CASSVGGGFDEQYF; CDR3 DNA: TGTGCCAGCAGCGTAGGAGGGGGCTTCGACGAGCAGTACTTC
D gene: .; J gene: TRBJ2-7; clone size: .; V gene: TRBV7-9; CDR3 protein: CASSLDVGLEQYF; CDR3 DNA: TGTGCCAGCAGCTTGGACGTCGGACTCGAGCAGTACTTC
D gene: .; J gene: TRBJ1-4; clone size: .; V gene: TRBV5-1; CDR3 protein: CASSLVPGVVEKLFF; CDR3 DNA: TGCGCCAGCAGCTTGGTCCCGGGGGTCGTAGAAAAACTGTTTTTT
D gene: TRBD1; J gene: TRBJ1-5; clone size: .; V gene: TRBV5-1; CDR3 protein: CASSPGQGEQPQHF; CDR3 DNA: TGCGCCAGCAGCCCGGGACAGGGTGAACAGCCCCAGCATTTT
D gene: TRBD1; J gene: TRBJ1-5; clone size: .; V gene: TRBV7-9; CDR3 protein: CASSLGQGKGNQPQHF; CDR3 DNA: TGTGCCAGCAGCTTGGGACAGGGGAAAGGGAATCAGCCCCAGCATTTT
D gene: .; J gene: TRBJ1-2; clone size: .; V gene: TRBV6-5; CDR3 protein: CASSYSGAGVYGYTF; CDR3 DNA: TGTGCCAGCAGTTACTCAGGGGCAGGGGTCTATGGCTACACCTTC
D gene: TRBD1; J gene: TRBJ2-7; clone size: few; V gene: TRBV7-2; CDR3 protein: CASSFHPGQGNEQYF; CDR3 DNA: TGTGCCAGCAGCTTCCATCCGGGACAGGGAAACGAGCAGTACTTC
D gene: TRBD2; J gene: TRBJ2-3; clone size: .; V gene: TRBV6-1; CDR3 protein: CASSGWGGSTDTQYF; CDR3 DNA: TGTGCCAGCAGTGGGTGGGGGGGAAGCACAGATACGCAGTATTTT
D gene: .; J gene: TRBJ1-2; clone size: .; V gene: TRBV7-3; CDR3 protein: CASSLGSGLGYGYTF; CDR3 DNA: TGTGCCAGCAGCTTAGGCTCCGGGTTAGGCTATGGCTACACCTTC
D gene: .; J gene: TRBJ1-4; clone size: .; V gene: TRBV7-2; CDR3 protein: CASSLGPDEKLFF; CDR3 DNA: TGTGCCAGCAGCTTAGGCCCGGATGAAAAACTGTTTTTT
D gene: TRBD2; J gene: TRBJ2-5; clone size: .; V gene: TRBV6-6; CDR3 protein: CASSYFVAGGGETQYF; CDR3 DNA: TGTGCCAGCAGTTACTTCGTAGCGGGGGGTGGGGAGACCCAGTACTTC
D gene: .; J gene: TRBJ2-3; clone size: .; V gene: TRBV12-5; CDR3 protein: CASGPGVGLITDTQYF; CDR3 DNA: TGTGCTAGTGGCCCGGGCGTGGGGCTAATCACAGATACGCAGTATTTT
D gene: TRBD1; J gene: TRBJ2-1; clone size: .; V gene: TRBV6-1; CDR3 protein: CASSEIGTGGNEQFF; CDR3 DNA: TGTGCCAGCAGTGAGATCGGGACAGGGGGCAATGAGCAGTTCTTC
D gene: TRBD1; J gene: TRBJ2-7; clone size: .; V gene: TRBV5-1; CDR3 protein: CASSLGKTGGYSYEQYF; CDR3 DNA: TGCGCCAGCAGCTTGGGGAAGACAGGGGGTTACTCCTACGAGCAGTACTTC
D gene: .; J gene: TRBJ1-1; clone size: .; V gene: TRBV9; CDR3 protein: CASSYGTNTEAFF; CDR3 DNA: TGTGCCAGCAGCTACGGGACAAACACTGAAGCTTTCTTT
D gene: TRBD1; J gene: TRBJ2-1; clone size: .; V gene: TRBV18; CDR3 protein: CASSPLQDRGGYNEQFF; CDR3 DNA: TGTGCCAGCTCACCACTCCAGGACAGGGGCGGCTACAATGAGCAGTTCTTC
D gene: TRBD2; J gene: TRBJ2-1; clone size: .; V gene: TRBV5-1; CDR3 protein: CASSFLAGAENEQFF; CDR3 DNA: TGCGCCAGCAGCTTCCTAGCGGGGGCCGAAAATGAGCAGTTCTTC
D gene: TRBD1; J gene: TRBJ1-1; clone size: few; V gene: TRBV5-4; CDR3 protein: CASSLDRGNTEAFF; CDR3 DNA: TGTGCCAGCAGCTTGGACAGGGGGAACACTGAAGCTTTCTTT
D gene: .; J gene: TRBJ2-3; clone size: .; V gene: TRBV10-3; CDR3 protein: CAISAGREDTQYF; CDR3 DNA: TGTGCCATCAGTGCTGGTAGGGAGGATACGCAGTATTTT
D gene: TRBD1; J gene: TRBJ2-7; clone size: once; V gene: TRBV6-1; CDR3 protein: CASSEGQGVYEQYF; CDR3 DNA: TGTGCCAGCAGTGAAGGACAGGGGGTCTACGAGCAGTACTTC
D gene: .; J gene: TRBJ2-3; clone size: .; V gene: TRBV5-6; CDR3 protein: CASSLASADTQYF; CDR3 DNA: TGTGCCAGCAGCTTGGCTTCTGCAGATACGCAGTATTTT
D gene: .; J gene: TRBJ2-2; clone size: few; V gene: TRBV5-1; CDR3 protein: CASSPTSSNTGELFF; CDR3 DNA: TGCGCCAGCAGCCCCACTAGTTCGAACACCGGGGAGCTGTTTTTT
D gene: .; J gene: TRBJ1-1; clone size: .; V gene: TRBV10-2; CDR3 protein: CASSGGGNTEAFF; CDR3 DNA: TGCGCCAGCAGTGGGGGCGGGAACACTGAAGCTTTCTTT
D gene: TRBD1; J gene: TRBJ1-5; clone size: .; V gene: TRBV7-9; CDR3 protein: CASSPQGGVHQPQHF; CDR3 DNA: TGTGCCAGCAGCCCTCAGGGGGGAGTCCATCAGCCCCAGCATTTT
D gene: .; J gene: TRBJ1-1; clone size: few; V gene: TRBV6-6; CDR3 protein: CASSLNSGGSGEAFF; CDR3 DNA: TGTGCCAGCAGTTTGAACTCTGGGGGGTCGGGTGAAGCTTTCTTT
D gene: .; J gene: TRBJ2-2; clone size: .; V gene: TRBV5-5; CDR3 protein: CASSPTGNTGELFF; CDR3 DNA: TGTGCCAGCAGCCCAACAGGGAACACCGGGGAGCTGTTTTTT
D gene: .; J gene: TRBJ2-7; clone size: .; V gene: TRBV4-1; CDR3 protein: CASGFRGGDDEQYF; CDR3 DNA: TGCGCCAGCGGATTTCGGGGAGGAGACGACGAGCAGTACTTC
D gene: .; J gene: TRBJ1-2; clone size: once; V gene: TRBV27; CDR3 protein: CASSQGLANYGYTF; CDR3 DNA: TGTGCCAGCAGCCAGGGACTTGCTAACTATGGCTACACCTTC
D gene: TRBD1; J gene: TRBJ1-2; clone size: .; V gene: TRBV9; CDR3 protein: CASSGGTGGPYGYTF; CDR3 DNA: TGTGCCAGCAGCGGGGGGACAGGGGGTCCCTATGGCTACACCTTC
D gene: TRBD1; J gene: TRBJ1-2; clone size: .; V gene: TRBV19; CDR3 protein: CASRGTAQSYGYTF; CDR3 DNA: TGTGCCAGTAGAGGGACAGCACAAAGCTATGGCTACACCTTC
D gene: .; J gene: TRBJ1-1; clone size: .; V gene: TRBV5-1; CDR3 protein: CASSLGQGRYHTEAFF; CDR3 DNA: TGCGCCAGCAGCTTGGGGCAGGGTCGGTATCACACTGAAGCTTTCTTT
D gene: TRBD2; J gene: TRBJ2-2; clone size: once; V gene: TRBV12-5; CDR3 protein: CASGLPGGGLFIGELFF; CDR3 DNA: TGTGCTAGTGGTTTGCCCGGGGGGGGACTCTTTATCGGGGAGCTGTTTTTT
D gene: TRBD1; J gene: TRBJ1-6; clone size: .; V gene: TRBV6-6; CDR3 protein: CASSPDRVWESPLHF; CDR3 DNA: TGTGCCAGCAGCCCTGACAGGGTTTGGGAATCACCCCTCCACTTT
D gene: .; J gene: TRBJ1-5; clone size: .; V gene: TRBV27; CDR3 protein: CASRPTGSNQPQHF; CDR3 DNA: TGTGCCAGCAGGCCGACAGGTTCCAATCAGCCCCAGCATTTT
D gene: .; J gene: TRBJ2-1; clone size: .; V gene: TRBV2; CDR3 protein: CASYPDRDNEQFF; CDR3 DNA: TGTGCCAGCTACCCCGACAGAGACAATGAGCAGTTCTTC
D gene: .; J gene: TRBJ2-3; clone size: once; V gene: TRBV6-1; CDR3 protein: CASRGGGAAKGKQYF; CDR3 DNA: TGTGCCAGCAGAGGTGGAGGGGCGGCCAAGGGGAAGCAGTATTTT